The rows below give T cell receptor beta chains drawn from one sample of a study of blood T cell repertoires in COVID-19. Measured with immunoSEQ multiplex PCR; TCRdb has only the in-frame clones, and not every one. The table records roughly 150,000 clones, 65% to 80% of them present only once. Specimen: peripheral blood. Receptors were obtained from a man in his 60s with acute or convalescent COVID-19. The CDR3 runs from the conserved cysteine through the conserved F or W. Each record gives: clone size, J gene, D gene, V gene, CDR3 protein, CDR3 DNA. D genes are given only for firm matches. Rows give clone size only sometimes, using once, few, many, or a class for an expanded clone.

.	TRBJ2-7	.	TRBV7-8	CASSSGQSITEQYF	TGTGCCAGCAGCTCCGGACAGAGTATCACCGAGCAGTACTTC
few	TRBJ2-5	.	TRBV7-8	CASSLDVSDGETQYF	TGTGCCAGCAGCCTTGACGTATCCGACGGGGAGACCCAGTACTTC
.	TRBJ2-1	.	TRBV11-2	CASSLVSPGSSYNEQFF	TGTGCCAGCAGCTTAGTGTCCCCGGGAAGCTCCTACAATGAGCAGTTCTTC
.	TRBJ1-2	.	TRBV5-1	CASSPGSQGSWGYTF	TGCGCCAGCAGCCCCGGGAGCCAGGGATCGTGGGGCTACACCTTC
once	TRBJ1-1	.	TRBV18	CASSPPPAAGTEAFF	TGTGCCAGCTCACCACCCCCGGCCGCGGGCACTGAAGCTTTCTTT
.	TRBJ2-7	TRBD2	TRBV9	CASSVGGSGVYEQYF	TGTGCCAGCAGCGTAGGGGGAAGCGGGGTCTACGAGCAGTACTTC
few	TRBJ2-1	TRBD2	TRBV7-2	CASSQTSGGGNEQFF	TGTGCCAGCAGCCAAACTAGCGGGGGGGGCAATGAGCAGTTCTTC
.	TRBJ2-3	.	TRBV7-8	CASTWADTQYF	TGTGCCAGCACCTGGGCGGATACGCAGTATTTT
once	TRBJ2-6	.	TRBV19	CASSPRRTSSGANVLTF	TGTGCCAGTAGTCCCCGTAGAACGTCCTCTGGGGCCAACGTCCTGACTTTC
.	TRBJ1-5	.	TRBV25-1	CASSEQGSNQPQHF	TGTGCCAGCAGTGAACAGGGTAGCAATCAGCCCCAGCATTTT
.	TRBJ2-7	.	TRBV29-1	CSVRDSVSSYEQYF	TGCAGCGTCCGAGACAGTGTGAGCTCCTACGAGCAGTACTTC
.	TRBJ1-1	.	TRBV15	CATSRFRAAGAGTEAFF	TGTGCCACCAGCAGGTTTAGGGCGGCGGGGGCTGGGACTGAAGCTTTCTTT
.	TRBJ2-7	.	TRBV24-1	CATSEGGTYEQYF	TGTGCCACCAGTGAGGGAGGAACCTACGAGCAGTACTTC
.	TRBJ2-7	TRBD1	TRBV10-3	CAISGQGLNEQYF	TGTGCCATCAGTGGACAGGGATTGAACGAGCAGTACTTC
few	TRBJ2-1	.	TRBV11-2	CASSLALRGGGNEQFF	TGTGCCAGCAGCTTAGCCCTTAGGGGGGGTGGCAATGAGCAGTTCTTC
.	TRBJ1-1	.	TRBV27	CASSPTDRNTEAFF	TGTGCCAGCAGTCCCACGGACAGGAACACTGAAGCTTTCTTT
.	TRBJ1-1	TRBD1	TRBV24-1	CATSGPGQGRNEAFF	TGTGCCACCAGTGGTCCGGGACAGGGGAGGAATGAAGCTTTCTTT
once	TRBJ2-4	TRBD2	TRBV10-3	CAISTSGTAKNIQYF	TGTGCCATCAGCACTAGCGGGACAGCCAAAAACATTCAGTACTTC
.	TRBJ2-7	.	TRBV29-1	CSVEAYQEQYF	TGCAGCGTTGAGGCTTACCAAGAGCAGTACTTC
.	TRBJ1-2	TRBD1	TRBV19	CASKPGQGAGYGYTF	TGTGCCAGTAAGCCGGGACAGGGGGCCGGCTATGGCTACACCTTC
.	TRBJ2-1	TRBD1	TRBV6-4	CASLIDRGLNEQFF	TGTGCCAGCCTCATCGACAGGGGGCTTAATGAGCAGTTCTTC
few	TRBJ1-5	TRBD1	TRBV2	CASVQGAGQPQHF	TGTGCCAGCGTACAGGGGGCAGGGCAGCCCCAGCATTTT
.	TRBJ1-5	TRBD1	TRBV28	CASSPRGQGNQPQHF	TGTGCCAGCAGTCCCCGAGGACAGGGTAATCAGCCCCAGCATTTT
.	TRBJ1-1	.	TRBV5-6	CASSLGGNTEAFF	TGTGCCAGCAGCTTGGGCGGCAACACTGAAGCTTTCTTT
few	TRBJ1-6	.	TRBV7-2	CASSVLQENSPLHF	TGTGCCAGCAGCGTCCTCCAGGAAAATTCACCCCTCCACTTT
.	TRBJ1-2	.	TRBV14	CASSELWGGYGYTF	TGTGCCAGCAGCGAGTTATGGGGAGGCTATGGCTACACCTTC
.	TRBJ1-5	.	TRBV7-9	CASSFGGQGNQPQHF	TGTGCCAGCAGCTTCGGGGGGCAGGGGAATCAGCCCCAGCATTTT
.	TRBJ1-1	TRBD1	TRBV4-1	CASSHLGQGKEAFF	TGCGCCAGCAGCCACCTGGGACAGGGAAAAGAAGCTTTCTTT
.	TRBJ2-1	TRBD2	TRBV5-4	CASSLEGQLAGDNEQFF	TGTGCCAGCAGCTTGGAAGGACAGCTAGCGGGGGACAATGAGCAGTTCTTC